This T cell receptor (beta chain) was retrieved from a study of T cell repertoires in breast cancer. In the study overall: Tumors, lymph nodes and blood came from breast cancer patients, plus healthy blood. Nine healthy donors served as controls.

Blocking oligonucleotides added to a second nested PCR suppressed unpaired genes. TCRdb passed the emulsion pairing reads through MiXCR, listing each CDR3 protein once. The sample records some 4,600 distinct CDR3 sequences, 35% being singletons. This clonotype qualifies as large. Paired alpha-beta TCRs of CD8+ T cells were analyzed by expanded emulsion RT-PCR. Positively selected CD8+ T cells rested overnight with approximately 9.1 IU/mL IL-2 before emulsion RT-PCR. The length of the CDR3 is 15 residues. The germline V gene has CDR1 SGHKS and CDR2 YYEKEE (reference sequence). V lost 0 bases to trimming and J lost 5 bases, with 12 bases between them.

The chain couples TRBV5-5 to TRBJ1-5; D is perhaps TRBD1 (5 bases). The source is a pool of human donors with breast cancer or a healthy control (not recorded which). The specimen was CD8+ T cells. CDR3: CASSLGGDKYQPQHF. The DNA of the CDR3 is TGTGCCAGCAGCTTGGGAGGGGATAAGTATCAGCCCCAGCATTTT.